This T cell receptor beta chain derives from a study of T cell changes during pregnancy in multiple sclerosis. This CDR3 is 12 amino acids long. Per the germline V gene, CDR1 is SGHNT and CDR2 is YYREEE (reference sequence). V was pared by 6 bases and J by 9 bases, with 15 bases between. Clones were read by immunoSEQ multiplex PCR, and TCRdb kept only the in-frame ones, dropping some. The sample carries about 64,000 clones, around 90% recorded once. The chain joins TRBV5-4 to TRBJ1-1; D perhaps matches TRBD1 (5 bases). This receptor was obtained from a female donor in good health, enrolled as a control in a pregnancy study. Sequencing used peripheral blood, obtained in the second trimester of pregnancy. CDR3 nucleotide sequence: TGTGCCAGCAAGTCCCCCGGGGGGAAAGCTTTCTTT. This sequence encodes CASKSPGGKAFF.